This TCR beta chain was documented in a study of long-term antiretroviral therapy in people with HIV. Researchers ran immunoSEQ v3.0 at survey level. TCRdb's table, derived via immunoSEQ multiplex PCR, lists solely in-frame clones and lacks some. In the table there are around 25,000 clones, about 86% of which are singletons. This clone was observed a few times. The antigen remains unidentified. Regarding the study as a whole: Clones that expanded before ART (that is, prior to treatment) dominated the repertoire at all time points. Participants lacked recorded data on ART adherence, viral resistance or therapy changes.

Until DNA extraction, the samples held between about 0.85-11 million cryopreserved PBMC. CDR1 is SGHNT and CDR2 is YYREEE in the germline V gene (reference sequence). The CDR3 runs to 16 residues. The V end was cut by 2 bases, the J end by 6 bases, with 20 bases between. This clonotype was obtained from a woman in her twenties or thirties with HIV. The specimen comprised unsorted PBMCs, sampled 1.9 years after starting antiretroviral therapy. This chain uses TRBV5-4 with TRBJ1-1; D not certain. The CDR3 DNA sequence: TGTGCCAGCAGCTTTAGGGCCGCTCCAAGTGGACCTGAAGCTTTCTTT. It translates to CASSFRAAPSGPEAFF.